Following are 10 T cell receptor beta chains from one sample sequenced in a study of blood T cell repertoires in COVID-19. Some clones are missing from TCRdb's copy, which holds only in-frame ones; the method was immunoSEQ multiplex PCR. Among about 310,000 clones, around 87% were seen once, and the ten largest hold around 7.8%. Sequencing was performed on peripheral blood. Every receptor here comes from a woman aged 50 to 60 who had recovered from COVID-19.

This clone came up a few times. CDR3 protein: CASSEQGLTEAFF. The CDR3 bases are TGTGCCAGCAGTGAACAGGGCCTCACTGAAGCTTTCTTT. The rearrangement joins TRBV2 to TRBJ1-1; a weak D match, TRBD1 (5 bases). The V end lost 2 bases, the J end lost 4 bases, and 8 bases lay between the germline ends. Germline V gene lookup returns CDR1 SNHLY and CDR2 FYNNEI. The CDR3 covers 13 residues.

The J gene is TRBJ1-1, the V gene TRBV25-1, with TRBD1 matching over 9 bases. J gave up 11 bases and V 4 bases, and 2 bases lay outside the gene matches. The CDR3 is 11 residues long. Looked up from germline, CDR1 is MGHDK and CDR2 is SYGVNS. This CDR3 reads CASSGDREAFF. The CDR3 DNA sequence: TGTGCCAGCAGTGGGGACAGGGAGGCTTTCTTT.

The rearrangement uses TRBV11-3 and TRBJ1-1; possibly TRBD1 for D (6 bases). In germline, CDR1 is SGHNT, CDR2 YENEEA. This CDR3 is built from 13 residues. V was trimmed by 5 bases and J by 1 base, leaving 8 bases between them. DNA for the CDR3: TGTGCCAGCAGCCGGACAGCGAACACTGAAGCTTTCTTT. Translated: CASSRTANTEAFF.

This chain joins TRBV20-1 and TRBJ2-3, with D possibly TRBD1 on 5 matching bases. CDR1 and CDR2 from the germline V gene are DFQATT and SNEGSKA (reference sequence). The V end was cut by 7 bases, the J end by 5 bases, with 10 bases between. The CDR3 is 11 residues long. As DNA, the CDR3 is TGCAGTGGAACCAGGGAAGATACGCAGTATTTT. Protein product: CSGTREDTQYF.

The chain has TRBV11-2 and TRBJ1-4, with 11 nucleotides matching TRBD1. The germline gives CDR1 SGHAT, CDR2 FQNNGV. The trim removed 5 bases at V and 7 bases at J, leaving 6 bases unmatched. This CDR3 has 15 residues. This chain's CDR3 is CASSPTGQGGEKLFF. The CDR3, as DNA: TGTGCCAGCAGCCCAACGGGACAGGGGGGTGAAAAACTGTTTTTT.

DNA of the CDR3: TGCGCCAGCAGCCCGACAGTTTCTGGAAACACCATATATTTT. Amino acid sequence: CASSPTVSGNTIYF. The V gene is TRBV5-1, the J gene TRBJ1-3; TRBD1 might be the D (5 bases). The V and J ends lost 4 bases and 1 base respectively, with 9 bases between them. This CDR3 is 14 amino acids long. CDR1 and CDR2 from the germline V gene are SGHRS and YFSETQ.

The J gene is TRBJ1-1, the V gene TRBV4-1; the D gene is possibly TRBD1 (6 bases). The CDR3 loop spans 16 amino acids. Germline loops: CDR1 MGHRA, CDR2 YSYEKL. Trimming pared 1 base from V and 3 bases from J, leaving 15 bases between. The chain's CDR3 is CASSQGQGRKHTEAFF. The CDR3 DNA follows: TGCGCCAGCAGCCAAGGGCAGGGGCGGAAACACACTGAAGCTTTCTTT.

This chain joins TRBV7-2 and TRBJ2-7; D is ambiguous. V was trimmed by 1 base and J by 2 bases, leaving 9 bases between them. CDR1 is SGHTA, CDR2 FQGNSA, per germline. The CDR3 is made up of 14 amino acids. The CDR3, as DNA: TGTGCCAGCAGCTTAGGACAAGATCCCTACGAGCAGTACTTC. This translates into CASSLGQDPYEQYF.

This chain joins TRBV7-9 and TRBJ2-4; 9 bases fit TRBD2. The germline V gene encodes CDR1 SEHNR and CDR2 FQNEAQ (reference sequence). The V and J ends lost 5 bases and 4 bases, in that order; junction bases with no gene match: 6. This CDR3 has 15 residues. CDR3 amino acids: CASSSRLAAKNIQYF. CDR3 nucleotides: TGTGCCAGCAGCAGCCGACTAGCGGCGAAAAACATTCAGTACTTC.

The J gene is TRBJ1-3, the V gene TRBV5-1, with a possible D match to TRBD1 (6 bases). Trimming pared 5 bases from V and 0 bases from J, leaving 12 bases between. Germline CDR1 and CDR2: SGHRS and YFSETQ. There are 15 residues in the CDR3. CDR3 protein: CASRRNRDSGNTIYF. The CDR3 nucleotides are TGCGCCAGCAGAAGAAACAGGGACTCTGGAAACACCATATATTTT. The variable domain in full, completed from reference TRBV5-1 and TRBJ1-3, reads KAGVTQTPRYLIKTRGQQVTLSCSPISGHRSVSWYQQTPGQGLQFLFEYFSETQRNKGNFPGRFSGRQFSNSRSEMNVSTLELGDSALYLCASRRNRDSGNTIYFGEGSWLTVV.